The subject of this entry is one T cell receptor (beta chain). As yet, its antigen is unknown. This record comes from a study of T cells after yellow fever vaccination. Study-level findings and limits: A minor fraction of clonotypes spanned both CD4 and CD8 compartments.

TCRdb itself ran the 5' RACE reads through MiXCR, one entry per CDR3 protein. The sample lists a few hundred thousand distinct CDR3 sequences, approximately 4% occurring once. V trimming: 4 bases; J trimming: 3 bases; junction bases outside the gene matches: 12. The germline V gene encodes CDR1 MDHEN and CDR2 SYDVKM. The CDR3 loop spans 16 amino acids. The sample consisted of PBMCs, taken 5 days after the yellow fever booster vaccination. The chain combines TRBV28 with TRBJ2-7, with 7 bases identical to TRBD2. The clonotype originates from a man aged 18 to 29 who received the YFV17D yellow fever vaccine. The CDR3 region has the DNA TGTGCCAGCAGTTCGGCTAGCGGAGACCTTTACTACGAGCAGTACGTC. Amino acid sequence: CASSSASGDLYYEQYV.